The TCR beta chain under discussion was sequenced for a study of healthy donors' naive CD4 and CD8 T cells. Broader study findings: Homeostatic proliferation of naive T cells was not examined as a bias source. Most V and J genes were reportedly biased between naive CD4+ and CD8+ cells.

A linear amplification protocol produced the TCR libraries from 500 ng of total RNA. TCRdb recomputed calls from the reads with MiXCR, one row per CDR3 protein. The sample lists approximately 180,000 distinct CDR3 sequences; about 76% were seen once. Naive CD4+ cells were sorted as CD4+CD8-CD45RO-CD45RA+; naive CD8+ as CD8+CD4-CD45RA+CD27bright. As concerns this clonotype: Its antigen remains unknown.

CDR3 size: 12 residues. Trimming took off 6 bases at V and 7 bases at J, with 9 bases between the two ends. Looked up from germline, CDR1 is MNHEY and CDR2 is SVGEGT. The receptor was derived from a pool of human donors in good health; the sample pools cells from several healthy donors. The chain recombines TRBV6-2 or TRBV6-3 with TRBJ2-2, with D hard to call. Sample: naive CD4+ and CD8+ T cells sorted from blood, pooled from several donors. The CDR3 reads CASRLIVGELFF. Written as DNA, the CDR3 is TGTGCCAGCAGGCTAATCGTCGGGGAGCTGTTTTTT.